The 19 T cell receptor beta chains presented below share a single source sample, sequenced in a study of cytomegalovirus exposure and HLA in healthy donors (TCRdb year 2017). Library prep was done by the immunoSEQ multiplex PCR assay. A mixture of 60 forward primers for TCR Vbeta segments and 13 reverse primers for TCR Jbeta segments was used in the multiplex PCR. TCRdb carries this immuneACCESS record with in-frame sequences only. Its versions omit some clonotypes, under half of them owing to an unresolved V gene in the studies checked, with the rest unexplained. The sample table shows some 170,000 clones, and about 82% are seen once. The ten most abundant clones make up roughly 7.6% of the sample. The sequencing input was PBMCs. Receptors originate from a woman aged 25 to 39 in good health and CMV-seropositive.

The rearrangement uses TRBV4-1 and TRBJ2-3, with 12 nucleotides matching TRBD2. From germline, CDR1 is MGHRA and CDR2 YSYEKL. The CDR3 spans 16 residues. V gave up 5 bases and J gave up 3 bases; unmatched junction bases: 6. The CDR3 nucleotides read TGCGCCAGCAGCACCCTAGCGGGGGGGCTTACAGATACGCAGTATTTT. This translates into CASSTLAGGLTDTQYF.

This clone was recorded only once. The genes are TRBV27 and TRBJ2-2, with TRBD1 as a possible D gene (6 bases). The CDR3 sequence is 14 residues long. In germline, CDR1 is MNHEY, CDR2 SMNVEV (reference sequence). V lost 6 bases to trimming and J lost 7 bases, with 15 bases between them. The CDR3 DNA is TGTGCCAGCAGCCCGGGACACCAGATCGGGGAGCTGTTTTTT. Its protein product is CASSPGHQIGELFF.

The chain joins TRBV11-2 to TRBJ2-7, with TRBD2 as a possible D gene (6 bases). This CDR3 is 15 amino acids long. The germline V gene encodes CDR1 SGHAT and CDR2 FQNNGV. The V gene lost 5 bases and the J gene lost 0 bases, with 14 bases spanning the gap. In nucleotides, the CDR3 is TGTGCCAGCAGCCTGACTAGTCATAGCTCCTACGAGCAGTACTTC. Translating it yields CASSLTSHSSYEQYF.

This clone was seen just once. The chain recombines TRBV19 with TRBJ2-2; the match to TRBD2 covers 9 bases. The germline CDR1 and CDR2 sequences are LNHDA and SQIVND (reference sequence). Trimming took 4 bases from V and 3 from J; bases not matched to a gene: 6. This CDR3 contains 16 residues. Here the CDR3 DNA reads TGTGCCAGTAGTACAAAGAGCGGGAGGCACACCGGGGAGCTGTTTTTT. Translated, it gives CASSTKSGRHTGELFF.

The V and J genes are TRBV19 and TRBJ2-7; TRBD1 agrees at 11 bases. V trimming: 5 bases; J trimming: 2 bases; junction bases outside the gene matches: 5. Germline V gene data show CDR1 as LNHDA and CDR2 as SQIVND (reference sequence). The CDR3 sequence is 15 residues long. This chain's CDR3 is CASSVRDRGTYEQYF. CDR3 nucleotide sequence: TGTGCCAGTAGTGTCCGGGACAGGGGGACCTACGAGCAGTACTTC.

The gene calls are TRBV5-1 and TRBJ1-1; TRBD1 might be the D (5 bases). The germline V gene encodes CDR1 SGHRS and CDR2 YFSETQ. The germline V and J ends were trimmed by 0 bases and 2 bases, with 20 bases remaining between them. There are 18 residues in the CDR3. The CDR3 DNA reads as TGCGCCAGCAGCTTGGCCAGGGACGGGAGAGGGGAAAACACTGAAGCTTTCTTT. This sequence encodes CASSLARDGRGENTEAFF.

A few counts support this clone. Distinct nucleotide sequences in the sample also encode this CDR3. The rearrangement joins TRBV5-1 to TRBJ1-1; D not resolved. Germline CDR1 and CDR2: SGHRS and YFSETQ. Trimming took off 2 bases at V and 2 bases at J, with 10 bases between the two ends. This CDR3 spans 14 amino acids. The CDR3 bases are TGCGCCAGCAGCTTTTTACCAGGCAACACTGAAGCTTTCTTT. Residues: CASSFLPGNTEAFF.

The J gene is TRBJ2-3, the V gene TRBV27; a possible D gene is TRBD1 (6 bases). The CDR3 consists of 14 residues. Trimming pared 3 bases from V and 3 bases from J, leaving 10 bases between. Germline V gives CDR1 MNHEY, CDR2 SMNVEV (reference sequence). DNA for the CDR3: TGTGCCAGCAGTTTTTGGGGGCCGACAGATACGCAGTATTTT. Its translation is CASSFWGPTDTQYF.

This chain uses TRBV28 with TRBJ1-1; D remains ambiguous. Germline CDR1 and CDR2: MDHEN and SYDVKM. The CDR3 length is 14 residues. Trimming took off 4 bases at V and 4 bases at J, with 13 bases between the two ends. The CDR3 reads CASSYNRETTEAFF. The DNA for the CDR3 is TGTGCCAGCAGTTACAACCGGGAGACCACTGAAGCTTTCTTT.

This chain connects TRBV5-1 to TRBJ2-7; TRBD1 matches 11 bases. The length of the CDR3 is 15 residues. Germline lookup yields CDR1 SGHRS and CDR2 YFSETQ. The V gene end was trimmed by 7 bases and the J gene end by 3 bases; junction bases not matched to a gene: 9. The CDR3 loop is CASGLDRGLHYEQYF. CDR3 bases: TGCGCCAGCGGGCTGGACAGGGGGCTTCACTACGAGCAGTACTTC.

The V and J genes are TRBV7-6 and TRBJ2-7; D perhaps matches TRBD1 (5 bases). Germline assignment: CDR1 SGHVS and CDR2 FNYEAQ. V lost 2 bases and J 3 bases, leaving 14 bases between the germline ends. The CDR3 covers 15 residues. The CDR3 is CASSLNQGFNYEQYF. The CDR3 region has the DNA TGTGCCAGCAGCTTAAATCAGGGTTTTAACTACGAGCAGTACTTC.

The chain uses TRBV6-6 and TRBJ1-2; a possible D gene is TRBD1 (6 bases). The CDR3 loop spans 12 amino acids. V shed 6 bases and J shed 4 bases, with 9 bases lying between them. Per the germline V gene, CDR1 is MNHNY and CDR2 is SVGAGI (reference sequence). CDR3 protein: CASSGQPYGYTF. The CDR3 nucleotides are TGTGCCAGCAGCGGACAGCCCTATGGCTACACCTTC.

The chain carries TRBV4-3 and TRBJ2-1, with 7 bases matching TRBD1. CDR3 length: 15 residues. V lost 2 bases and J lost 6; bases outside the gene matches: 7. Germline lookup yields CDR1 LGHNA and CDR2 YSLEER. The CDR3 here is CASSQNRGDPNEQFF. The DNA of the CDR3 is TGCGCCAGCAGCCAAAACAGGGGAGACCCCAATGAGCAGTTCTTC.

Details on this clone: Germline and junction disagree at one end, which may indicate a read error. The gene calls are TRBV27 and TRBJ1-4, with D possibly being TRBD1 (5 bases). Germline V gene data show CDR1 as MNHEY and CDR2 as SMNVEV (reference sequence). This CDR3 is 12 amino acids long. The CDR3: CASILAGAQTVF. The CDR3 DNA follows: TGTGCCAGCATTCTGGCTGGGGCCCAAACTGTTTTT. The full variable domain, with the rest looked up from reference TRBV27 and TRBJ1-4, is EAQVTQNPRYLITVTGKKLTVTCSQNMNHEYMSWYRQDPGLGLRQIYYSMNVEVTDKGDVPEGYKVSRKEKRNFPLILESPSPNQTSLYFCASILAGAQTVFGSGTQLSVL.

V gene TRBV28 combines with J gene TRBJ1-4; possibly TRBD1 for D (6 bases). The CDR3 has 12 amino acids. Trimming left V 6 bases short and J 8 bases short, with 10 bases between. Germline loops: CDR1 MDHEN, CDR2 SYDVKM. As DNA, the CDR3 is TGTGCCAGCAGGGCGAGGGGGGAAAAACTGTTTTTT. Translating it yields CASRARGEKLFF.

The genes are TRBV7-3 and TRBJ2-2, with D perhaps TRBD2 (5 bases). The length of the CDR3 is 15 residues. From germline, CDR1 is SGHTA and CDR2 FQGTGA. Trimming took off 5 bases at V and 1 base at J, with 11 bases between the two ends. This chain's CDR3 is CASSPGRGNTGELFF. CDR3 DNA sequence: TGTGCCAGCAGCCCCGGACGGGGGAACACCGGGGAGCTGTTTTTT.

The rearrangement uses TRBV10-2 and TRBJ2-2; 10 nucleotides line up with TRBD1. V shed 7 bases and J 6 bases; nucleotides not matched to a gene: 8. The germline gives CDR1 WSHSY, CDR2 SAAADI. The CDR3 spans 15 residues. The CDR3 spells CASNRQGAEAGELFF. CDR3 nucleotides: TGCGCCAGCAACCGACAGGGGGCGGAAGCCGGGGAGCTGTTTTTT.

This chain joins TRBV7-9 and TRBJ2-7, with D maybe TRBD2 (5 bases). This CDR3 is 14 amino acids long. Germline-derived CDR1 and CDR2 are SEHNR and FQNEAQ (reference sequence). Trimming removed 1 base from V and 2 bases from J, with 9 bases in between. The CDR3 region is CASSLGLGAYEQYF. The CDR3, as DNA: TGTGCCAGCAGCTTAGGGCTCGGGGCCTACGAGCAGTACTTC.

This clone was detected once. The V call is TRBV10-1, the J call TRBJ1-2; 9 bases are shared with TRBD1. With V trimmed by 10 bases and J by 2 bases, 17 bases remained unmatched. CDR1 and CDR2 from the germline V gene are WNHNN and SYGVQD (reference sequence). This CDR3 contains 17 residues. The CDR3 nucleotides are TGCGCCATACCCCGCGGGGACAGGGAAAGTCGCAACTATGGCTACACCTTC. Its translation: CAIPRGDRESRNYGYTF.